A selection of T cell receptor beta chains follows, all from one sample in a study of cytomegalovirus exposure and HLA in healthy donors. Data came from immunoSEQ multiplex PCR; TCRdb stores just in-frame clones and leaves some out. Altogether fewer than 350,000 clones are present, around nine tenths being singletons, with the ten largest covering roughly 0.93%. The sample was PBMCs. The receptors come from a young woman in good health and CMV-seronegative. Both conserved end residues are part of each CDR3. D genes are given only for firm matches. Part of the rows lack a size; the others show once, few, many or a class for expanded clones.

d_gene: TRBD2; v_gene: TRBV7-2; abundance: NA; j_gene: TRBJ2-1; CDR3nt: TGTGCCAGCAGCTTAGCCGGGGGGACTAGCGGTTACCCCTCCTACAATGAGCAGTTCTTC; CDR3aa: CASSLAGGTSGYPSYNEQFF
d_gene: NA; v_gene: TRBV6-5; abundance: NA; j_gene: TRBJ1-3; CDR3nt: TGTGCCAGCAGTTATATGAGAGCCTCTGGAAACACCATATATTTT; CDR3aa: CASSYMRASGNTIYF
d_gene: TRBD2; v_gene: TRBV15; abundance: NA; j_gene: TRBJ2-5; CDR3nt: TGTGCCACCAGCAGAGAGGGACTAGCGGGACGACAAGAGACCCAGTACTTC; CDR3aa: CATSREGLAGRQETQYF
d_gene: NA; v_gene: TRBV11-2; abundance: NA; j_gene: TRBJ1-2; CDR3nt: TGTGCCAGCAGCTTCAGGGGAGGCTACACCTTC; CDR3aa: CASSFRGGYTF
d_gene: TRBD1; v_gene: TRBV6-6; abundance: NA; j_gene: TRBJ2-7; CDR3nt: TGTGCCAGCTCTCGGGACAGATCAATCTACGAGCAGTACTTC; CDR3aa: CASSRDRSIYEQYF
d_gene: TRBD1; v_gene: TRBV28; abundance: NA; j_gene: TRBJ1-1; CDR3nt: TGTGCCAGCAGTTTCGGGACAGGGGCGGGTTTAGAGGAAGCTTTCTTT; CDR3aa: CASSFGTGAGLEEAFF
d_gene: NA; v_gene: TRBV7-2; abundance: NA; j_gene: TRBJ1-5; CDR3nt: TGTGCCAGCAGCACCAGACAGCTAGGCAATCAGCCCCAGCATTTT; CDR3aa: CASSTRQLGNQPQHF
d_gene: NA; v_gene: TRBV7-8; abundance: NA; j_gene: TRBJ1-1; CDR3nt: TGTGCCAGCAGCTTAGAAAGTACGTGGGCCACTGAAGCTTTCTTT; CDR3aa: CASSLESTWATEAFF
d_gene: TRBD1; v_gene: TRBV7-6; abundance: NA; j_gene: TRBJ2-7; CDR3nt: TGTGCCAGCAGCTCGGGACAGGGGGCTTACGAGCAGTACTTC; CDR3aa: CASSSGQGAYEQYF
d_gene: NA; v_gene: TRBV25-1; abundance: once; j_gene: TRBJ2-7; CDR3nt: TGTGCCAGCAGTTCCGGCCGGACAGCCCGATTCGACGAGCAGTACTTC; CDR3aa: CASSSGRTARFDEQYF
d_gene: NA; v_gene: TRBV6-6; abundance: once; j_gene: TRBJ2-1; CDR3nt: TGTGCCAACCCAGGGGCGGCCTCCTACAATGAGCAGTTCTTC; CDR3aa: CANPGAASYNEQFF
d_gene: NA; v_gene: TRBV15; abundance: NA; j_gene: TRBJ1-1; CDR3nt: TGTGCCACCAGCAGACAGGGATTGTACGCTTTCTTT; CDR3aa: CATSRQGLYAFF
d_gene: TRBD1; v_gene: TRBV6-5; abundance: NA; j_gene: TRBJ2-3; CDR3nt: TGTGCCAGCAGATGGGACAGGGGTGCAGATACGCAGTATTTT; CDR3aa: CASRWDRGADTQYF
d_gene: NA; v_gene: TRBV6-1; abundance: NA; j_gene: TRBJ2-7; CDR3nt: TGTGCCAGCAGTGAAATGGCGGGACGTTACGAGCAGTACTTC; CDR3aa: CASSEMAGRYEQYF
d_gene: NA; v_gene: TRBV5-6; abundance: NA; j_gene: TRBJ2-7; CDR3nt: TGTGCCAGCAGCTCGACAGGCTACGAGCAGTACTTC; CDR3aa: CASSSTGYEQYF
d_gene: TRBD2; v_gene: TRBV7-2; abundance: NA; j_gene: TRBJ2-7; CDR3nt: TGTGCCAGCAGCTTTGCGGGACTAGACCTTTACGAGCAGTACTTC; CDR3aa: CASSFAGLDLYEQYF
d_gene: TRBD2; v_gene: TRBV4-3; abundance: NA; j_gene: TRBJ2-2; CDR3nt: TGCGCCAGCAGCCAAGAGTTAGCGGGAGGGCTTGGCGACACCGGGGAGCTGTTTTTT; CDR3aa: CASSQELAGGLGDTGELFF
d_gene: NA; v_gene: TRBV7-8; abundance: NA; j_gene: TRBJ1-1; CDR3nt: TGTGCCAGCAGCCCTGACAACAGGGATGAAGCTTTCTTT; CDR3aa: CASSPDNRDEAFF
d_gene: TRBD2; v_gene: TRBV9; abundance: NA; j_gene: TRBJ2-3; CDR3nt: TGTGCCAGCAGCGTATCAAGCGGGAGGGTGTCAGATACGCAGTATTTT; CDR3aa: CASSVSSGRVSDTQYF
d_gene: TRBD1; v_gene: TRBV27; abundance: NA; j_gene: TRBJ1-2; CDR3nt: TGTGCCAGCAGTTGGGACAGCAACTATGGCTACACCTTC; CDR3aa: CASSWDSNYGYTF
d_gene: NA; v_gene: TRBV2; abundance: NA; j_gene: TRBJ2-2; CDR3nt: TGTGCCAGCAGTGAAACCCCGGGCACCGGGGAGCTGTTTTTT; CDR3aa: CASSETPGTGELFF
d_gene: NA; v_gene: TRBV30; abundance: NA; j_gene: TRBJ2-3; CDR3nt: TGTGCCTGGAGCATTTTGAGCACAGATACGCAGTATTTT; CDR3aa: CAWSILSTDTQYF
d_gene: TRBD1; v_gene: TRBV4-2; abundance: NA; j_gene: TRBJ1-3; CDR3nt: TGTGCCAGCAGCCTCGAGACAGGGAAAGAGGGAAACACCATATATTTT; CDR3aa: CASSLETGKEGNTIYF
d_gene: NA; v_gene: TRBV19; abundance: NA; j_gene: TRBJ2-1; CDR3nt: TGTGCCAGTAACTCCCGCACCCAGCAGTTCTTC; CDR3aa: CASNSRTQQFF
d_gene: NA; v_gene: TRBV30; abundance: NA; j_gene: TRBJ1-3; CDR3nt: TGTGCCTGGAGTGCCGGCAGCGACACCATATATTTT; CDR3aa: CAWSAGSDTIYF
d_gene: TRBD2; v_gene: TRBV2; abundance: NA; j_gene: TRBJ2-7; CDR3nt: TGTGCCAGCAGTGAGACTAGCGGGAGTATCAACGAGCAGTACTTC; CDR3aa: CASSETSGSINEQYF
d_gene: NA; v_gene: TRBV7-9; abundance: NA; j_gene: TRBJ1-5; CDR3nt: TGTGCCAGCAGCCCCAGACAGACACTTCCCCTGAATCAGCCCCAGCATTTT; CDR3aa: CASSPRQTLPLNQPQHF
d_gene: NA; v_gene: TRBV25-1; abundance: once; j_gene: TRBJ1-2; CDR3nt: TGTGCCAGCAGCGGGAGCTATGGCTACACCTTC; CDR3aa: CASSGSYGYTF
d_gene: NA; v_gene: TRBV27; abundance: NA; j_gene: TRBJ1-1; CDR3nt: TGTGCCAGCAAGGAGGTGGGCACTGAAGCTTTCTTT; CDR3aa: CASKEVGTEAFF
d_gene: NA; v_gene: TRBV30; abundance: NA; j_gene: TRBJ2-7; CDR3nt: TGTGCCTCCGAAGGGGGTTTCTACGAGCAGTACTTC; CDR3aa: CASEGGFYEQYF
d_gene: TRBD1; v_gene: TRBV2; abundance: few; j_gene: TRBJ1-1; CDR3nt: TGTGCCAGCAGTGGACAGGGGGGAAACACTGAAGCTTTCTTT; CDR3aa: CASSGQGGNTEAFF
d_gene: NA; v_gene: TRBV5-1; abundance: NA; j_gene: TRBJ1-5; CDR3nt: TGCGCCAGCAGCTTGAGGGCAGGGGATCAGCCCCAGCATTTT; CDR3aa: CASSLRAGDQPQHF
d_gene: NA; v_gene: TRBV19; abundance: NA; j_gene: TRBJ2-5; CDR3nt: TGTGCCAGTAGTATTGTGGCAGGGGACCTTATGACCCAGTACTTC; CDR3aa: CASSIVAGDLMTQYF
d_gene: NA; v_gene: TRBV9; abundance: NA; j_gene: TRBJ2-1; CDR3nt: TGTGCCAGCAGCGTAGGGTCTGAGTGGGGCAGGGCTTTGTACAATGAGCAGTTCTTC; CDR3aa: CASSVGSEWGRALYNEQFF
d_gene: TRBD1; v_gene: TRBV7-8; abundance: once; j_gene: TRBJ2-7; CDR3nt: TGTGCCGTCCTCTCAGGGGGACAGTCCTACGAGCAGTACTTC; CDR3aa: CAVLSGGQSYEQYF
d_gene: TRBD1; v_gene: TRBV27; abundance: NA; j_gene: TRBJ2-1; CDR3nt: TGTGCCAGCAGTTTTTCCGGGACAGCCTACAATGAGCAGTTCTTC; CDR3aa: CASSFSGTAYNEQFF
d_gene: TRBD2; v_gene: TRBV5-1; abundance: once; j_gene: TRBJ2-1; CDR3nt: TGCGCCAGCAGCGCCCTTGGGACTAGCCGAGGGGTGAATGAGCAGTTCTTC; CDR3aa: CASSALGTSRGVNEQFF
d_gene: TRBD2; v_gene: TRBV30; abundance: few; j_gene: TRBJ2-7; CDR3nt: TGTGCCTGGGCAGCGGGAGGGGGAGAGCAGTACTTC; CDR3aa: CAWAAGGGEQYF
d_gene: NA; v_gene: TRBV6-5; abundance: NA; j_gene: TRBJ2-1; CDR3nt: TGTGCCAGCAGTTACTCGCGGAGGAACAGGGACAATGAGCAGTTCTTC; CDR3aa: CASSYSRRNRDNEQFF
d_gene: NA; v_gene: TRBV27; abundance: once; j_gene: TRBJ2-2; CDR3nt: TGTGCCAGCGGTCCGGCCGGGGAGCTGTTTTTT; CDR3aa: CASGPAGELFF
d_gene: TRBD1; v_gene: TRBV5-4; abundance: NA; j_gene: TRBJ2-1; CDR3nt: TGTGCCAGCAGCTTGGGGCCGGGACAGGGGGCACGTGAGCAGTTCTTC; CDR3aa: CASSLGPGQGAREQFF
d_gene: NA; v_gene: TRBV10-3; abundance: NA; j_gene: TRBJ2-7; CDR3nt: TGTGCCATCAGTGAGTCACTCATCCAGGACGAGCAGTACTTC; CDR3aa: CAISESLIQDEQYF
d_gene: NA; v_gene: TRBV9; abundance: NA; j_gene: TRBJ2-1; CDR3nt: TGTGCCAGCAGCGTAGAAGCTCCGAGCTCCTACAATGAGCAGTTCTTC; CDR3aa: CASSVEAPSSYNEQFF
d_gene: NA; v_gene: TRBV27; abundance: NA; j_gene: TRBJ2-1; CDR3nt: TGTGCCAGCAGTTTCCCAGGGGTCGCAAATGAGCAGTTCTTC; CDR3aa: CASSFPGVANEQFF
d_gene: NA; v_gene: TRBV6-6; abundance: NA; j_gene: TRBJ1-1; CDR3nt: TGTGCCAGCAGCTATAAATCTTTTGGTGAAGCTTTCTTT; CDR3aa: CASSYKSFGEAFF
d_gene: TRBD1; v_gene: TRBV28; abundance: NA; j_gene: TRBJ1-4; CDR3nt: TGTGCCAGCAGTTTTTTACTCGGGACAGGGGCTACTAATGAAAAACTGTTTTTT; CDR3aa: CASSFLLGTGATNEKLFF
d_gene: TRBD2; v_gene: TRBV2; abundance: NA; j_gene: TRBJ2-1; CDR3nt: TGTGCCAGCCAGCGGGAGAGCTCCTACAATGAGCAGTTCTTC; CDR3aa: CASQRESSYNEQFF
d_gene: TRBD1; v_gene: TRBV2; abundance: few; j_gene: TRBJ1-5; CDR3nt: TGTGCCAGCAGTGAAATCATGACAGGGGATCAGCCCCAGCATTTT; CDR3aa: CASSEIMTGDQPQHF
d_gene: TRBD1; v_gene: TRBV25-1; abundance: once; j_gene: TRBJ2-1; CDR3nt: TGTGCCAGCAGCAAAGGACCGGGACAGGGGATTGACAATGAGCAGTTCTTC; CDR3aa: CASSKGPGQGIDNEQFF
d_gene: NA; v_gene: TRBV28; abundance: NA; j_gene: TRBJ2-3; CDR3nt: TGTGCCAGCAGTTTGCCCGGGGACACAGATACGCAGTATTTT; CDR3aa: CASSLPGDTDTQYF
d_gene: NA; v_gene: TRBV11-2; abundance: few; j_gene: TRBJ2-5; CDR3nt: TGTGCCAGCAGCTTAGATAGAAGGGGAACAATAGAGACCCAGTACTTC; CDR3aa: CASSLDRRGTIETQYF
d_gene: NA; v_gene: TRBV6-5; abundance: NA; j_gene: TRBJ1-1; CDR3nt: TGTGCCAGCAGTTACTTCCAGAAAAACACTGAAGCTTTCTTT; CDR3aa: CASSYFQKNTEAFF
d_gene: TRBD2; v_gene: TRBV30; abundance: once; j_gene: TRBJ2-7; CDR3nt: TGTGCCTGGACAGGGACTACCGAGCAGTACTTC; CDR3aa: CAWTGTTEQYF
d_gene: NA; v_gene: TRBV15; abundance: NA; j_gene: TRBJ1-5; CDR3nt: TGTGCCACCAGCAGGGACCGAATGACGGGACTGAGCAATCAGCCCCAGCATTTT; CDR3aa: CATSRDRMTGLSNQPQHF
d_gene: NA; v_gene: TRBV7-9; abundance: NA; j_gene: TRBJ1-1; CDR3nt: TGTGCCAGCAGCTTAATGGCGCGGGGGTGGGACACTGAAGCTTTCTTT; CDR3aa: CASSLMARGWDTEAFF
d_gene: TRBD1; v_gene: TRBV14; abundance: NA; j_gene: TRBJ1-1; CDR3nt: TGTGCCAGCAGCCAATGGTCAGGGGGGAACACTGAAGCTTTCTTT; CDR3aa: CASSQWSGGNTEAFF
d_gene: TRBD2; v_gene: TRBV5-6; abundance: NA; j_gene: TRBJ2-7; CDR3nt: TGTGCCAGCAGCCTAGTATCCGGGACTAGCGGGAGTCGAACCTACGAGCAGTACTTC; CDR3aa: CASSLVSGTSGSRTYEQYF
d_gene: TRBD1; v_gene: TRBV6-5; abundance: NA; j_gene: TRBJ2-7; CDR3nt: TGTGCCATAAGGGGGCTCAGCAACGAGCAGTACTTC; CDR3aa: CAIRGLSNEQYF
d_gene: TRBD2; v_gene: TRBV27; abundance: NA; j_gene: TRBJ2-6; CDR3nt: TGTGCCAGCAGTTTGCTAGCGGGAACTGGGGCCAACGTCCTGACTTTC; CDR3aa: CASSLLAGTGANVLTF
d_gene: NA; v_gene: TRBV6-6; abundance: NA; j_gene: TRBJ2-5; CDR3nt: TGTGCCAGCAGTTACTCGGAGGAGGGGAGGGAGACCCAGTACTTC; CDR3aa: CASSYSEEGRETQYF